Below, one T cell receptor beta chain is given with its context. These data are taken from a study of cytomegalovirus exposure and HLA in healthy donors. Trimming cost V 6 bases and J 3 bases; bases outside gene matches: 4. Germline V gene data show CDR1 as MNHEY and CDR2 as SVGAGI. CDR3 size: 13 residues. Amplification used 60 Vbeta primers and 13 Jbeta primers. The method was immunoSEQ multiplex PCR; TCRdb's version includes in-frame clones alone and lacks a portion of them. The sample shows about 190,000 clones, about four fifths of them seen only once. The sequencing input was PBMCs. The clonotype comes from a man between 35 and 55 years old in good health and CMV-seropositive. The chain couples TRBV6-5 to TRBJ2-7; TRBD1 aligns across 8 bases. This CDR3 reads CASSDRGSYEQYF. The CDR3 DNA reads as TGTGCCAGCAGCGACAGGGGCAGCTACGAGCAGTACTTC.